The clone carrying this T cell receptor (beta chain) was detected ten times or more. V dropped 1 base and J dropped 3 bases, with 6 bases sitting between them. The CDR3 length is 13 residues. CDR1 is SGHAT, CDR2 FQNNGV, per germline. This entry is derived from a study of T cells in Graves' hyperthyroidism and ophthalmopathy. There were TCR beta CDR3 regions amplified from RNA transcripts. First-round RT-PCR targeting the TCR CDR3 was performed with the HTBI primer set. Using its own MiXCR run on the multiplex PCR reads, TCRdb lists one record per CDR3 protein. This table has approximately 400,000 distinct CDR3 sequences, about 13% appearing once.

V and J are TRBV11-2 and TRBJ1-1, with a possible D match to TRBD1 (5 bases). The material sequenced was blood. This TCR was recovered from a young man with Graves' hyperthyroidism that later progressed to Graves' ophthalmopathy. CDR3 amino acids: CASSLAGYTEAFF. As DNA, the CDR3 is TGTGCCAGCAGCTTAGCAGGGTACACTGAAGCTTTCTTT.